These 22 T cell receptor beta chains were all obtained from the same sample, sequenced in a study of Graves' ophthalmopathy and Graves' hyperthyroidism. The TCR beta CDR3 regions underwent amplification from RNA transcripts. HTBI-primed RT-PCR formed the first round, and a multiplex PCR formed the second. One entry per CDR3 protein results from TCRdb running MiXCR on the multiplex PCR reads. The sample includes approximately 330,000 distinct CDR3 sequences, about a sixth of them seen just once. Material for sequencing was peripheral blood. Every receptor here comes from an adult man with Graves' ophthalmopathy.

This clonotype was observed many times. J is TRBJ2-2 and V is TRBV5-1; D is possibly TRBD2 (5 bases). The CDR3 consists of 14 residues. The V gene's germline CDR1 is SGHRS and CDR2 YFSETQ. Between the trimmed V and J ends, which lost 1 base and 8 bases, there was a span of 12 bases. CDR3 residues: CASSLTRAPGELFF. The CDR3 region has the DNA TGCGCCAGCAGCTTGACGAGGGCCCCTGGGGAGCTGTTTTTT.

This clonotype has at least ten counts. CDR3 coding DNA: TGTGCCAGCAGTTCCACCTACCGGCAGCAAGAGACCCAGTACTTC. Translation gives CASSSTYRQQETQYF. The rearrangement joins TRBV27 to TRBJ2-5; D remains ambiguous. V gave up 4 bases and J gave up 2 bases, with 14 bases separating them. Germline V gives CDR1 MNHEY, CDR2 SMNVEV (reference sequence). The CDR3 has 15 amino acids.

The chain is built from TRBV12-3 or TRBV12-4 and TRBJ2-7; weak D call: TRBD2 (6 bases). V lost 3 bases, J lost 5 bases, and 14 bases lay in between. This CDR3 spans 14 amino acids. The CDR3 DNA is TGTGCCAGCAGTTTCACGACTAGTGGCAACGAGCAGTACTTC. Its translation is CASSFTTSGNEQYF.

This clonotype was detected many times. This sequence joins TRBV28 and TRBJ2-7, with 10 bases aligning to TRBD1. The germline gives CDR1 MDHEN, CDR2 SYDVKM. This CDR3 spans 15 amino acids. V was pared by 6 bases and J by 0 bases, with 5 bases of the junction left unmatched. The CDR3 sequence: CASRLGTGVSYEQYF. The CDR3 DNA follows: TGTGCCAGCAGACTCGGGACAGGGGTCTCCTACGAGCAGTACTTC.

This clonotype was recorded many times. This chain uses TRBV6-6 with TRBJ1-2, with TRBD1 identical over 9 bases. The CDR3 is 13 residues long. V gave up 6 bases and J gave up 12 bases; unmatched junction bases: 11. Germline values: CDR1 MNHNY, CDR2 SVGAGI (reference sequence). CDR3 DNA: TGTGCCAGCAGCCACCCGGGACAGGGTGCTCACACCTTC. Its protein is CASSHPGQGAHTF.

This clonotype was seen repeatedly, ten times or more. The chain is built from TRBV7-3 and TRBJ2-5; D not certain. Germline V gene data show CDR1 as SGHTA and CDR2 as FQGTGA. Trimming removed 2 bases from V and 5 bases from J, with 9 bases in between. The CDR3 consists of 13 residues. CDR3 in DNA: TGTGCCAGCAGCTTAGCGGTTTTGGAGACCCAGTACTTC. It encodes CASSLAVLETQYF. Drawing the rest from reference TRBV7-3 and TRBJ2-5, the complete variable domain is GAGVSQTPSNKVTEKGKYVELRCDPISGHTALYWYRQSLGQGPEFLIYFQGTGAADDSGLPNDRFFAVRPEGSVSTLKIQRTERGDSAVYLCASSLAVLETQYFGPGTRLLVL.

This clonotype has a count of ten or more. The V and J genes are TRBV29-1 and TRBJ1-2, with D hard to call. The CDR3 loop spans 13 amino acids. In germline, CDR1 is SQVTM, CDR2 ANQGSEA. V was clipped by 3 bases and J by 4 bases, with 12 bases between them. CDR3: CSVEAGYGYGYTF. In DNA, the CDR3 is TGCAGCGTTGAGGCGGGGTACGGCTATGGCTACACCTTC.

This clonotype was recorded many times. The rearrangement joins TRBV7-3 to TRBJ1-1; 8 nucleotides line up with TRBD1. CDR3 length equals 16 residues. Germline CDR1 reads SGHTA; CDR2 reads FQGTGA. V gave up 0 bases and J gave up 3 bases; unmatched junction bases: 6. This chain's CDR3 is CASSLTGLTGDTEAFF. CDR3 DNA: TGTGCCAGCAGCTTAACAGGGCTGACAGGGGACACTGAAGCTTTCTTT.

In this sample, this clonotype turned up many times. V gene TRBV6-5 combines with J gene TRBJ2-5; 13 positions agree with TRBD2. This CDR3 contains 16 residues. The V segment lost 5 bases and the J segment 7 bases; nucleotides outside the gene matches: 10. The germline gives CDR1 MNHEY, CDR2 SVGAGI. The chain's CDR3 is CASSTGLAGVGATQYF. As DNA, the CDR3 is TGTGCCAGCAGTACTGGACTAGCGGGAGTTGGGGCGACCCAGTACTTC.

This clonotype was picked up many times. The chain uses TRBV6-5 and TRBJ1-1; D not certain. V lost 7 bases and J lost 4, with 16 bases in between. This CDR3 contains 14 residues. Germline loops: CDR1 MNHEY, CDR2 SVGAGI. CDR3 sequence: CASIKEGFSTEAFF. DNA of the CDR3: TGTGCCAGCATTAAAGAGGGATTTTCCACTGAAGCTTTCTTT.

There are many counts of this clonotype. The chain joins TRBV19 to TRBJ2-2; tentatively, D is TRBD2 (6 bases). This CDR3 comprises 15 residues. The germline V gene encodes CDR1 LNHDA and CDR2 SQIVND (reference sequence). The ends were cut back, 6 bases at V and 2 bases at J, with 13 bases in the middle. CDR3: CASSAGLPNTGELFF. CDR3 bases: TGTGCCAGTAGCGCGGGACTTCCAAACACCGGGGAGCTGTTTTTT.

This clonotype has a count of ten or more. The genes are TRBV12-3 or TRBV12-4 and TRBJ1-1; no clear D. V shed 6 bases and J shed 1 base, with 9 bases lying between them. The CDR3 has 13 amino acids. CDR3 in DNA: TGTGCCAGCAGCCAAGATGAGAACACTGAAGCTTTCTTT. As protein: CASSQDENTEAFF.

This clonotype was observed at least ten times. J is TRBJ2-5 and V is TRBV27; TRBD2 is a possible D gene (5 bases). Germline CDR1 reads MNHEY; CDR2 reads SMNVEV (reference sequence). The CDR3 loop spans 14 amino acids. Between the trimmed V and J ends, which lost 6 bases and 7 bases, there was a span of 18 bases. Here the CDR3 DNA reads TGTGCCAGCAGGGAGACCCAACAACTAGGGACCCAGTACTTC. Its translation: CASRETQQLGTQYF.

This clonotype was seen many times. The chain carries TRBV11-1 and TRBJ2-7; 11 bases are a match to TRBD2. Trimming removed 5 bases from V and 7 bases from J; junction bases left unmatched: 10. The CDR3 is 15 amino acids. In germline, CDR1 is SGHAT, CDR2 FQDESV (reference sequence). The CDR3 protein is CASSVRLAGSSEQYF. Here the CDR3 DNA reads TGTGCCAGCAGCGTCAGACTAGCGGGATCTAGTGAGCAGTACTTC.

The sample holds many counts of this clonotype. Since a much larger clone is just one base distant, this may be a read error. This chain uses TRBV7-2 with TRBJ1-5, with no clear D. The germline V gene has CDR1 SGHTA and CDR2 FQGNSA. The CDR3 runs 12 residues. Trimming removed 1 base at V and 6 bases at J, with 4 bases between. The CDR3: CASSLGIQPQHF. The CDR3 DNA reads TGTGCCAGCAGCTTAGGTATTCAGCCCCAGCATTTT.

This clonotype came up many times. The chain uses TRBV12-3 or TRBV12-4 and TRBJ2-2, with D perhaps TRBD1 (6 bases). CDR3 length equals 15 residues. Trimming removed 6 bases from V and 2 bases from J, with 13 bases in between. Here the CDR3 reads CASSPGTTNTGELFF. In DNA form, the CDR3 reads TGTGCCAGCAGCCCCGGGACAACAAACACCGGGGAGCTGTTTTTT.

This clonotype was seen at least ten times. This may be a read error, as it is one base from a much larger clone. The J gene is TRBJ2-5, the V gene TRBV2; D is unclear. The CDR3 has 10 amino acids. Germline V gene data show CDR1 as SNHLY and CDR2 as FYNNEI. Trimming cost V 5 bases and J 4 bases, with 2 bases left between them. CDR3 amino acids: CASSRETQYF. CDR3 nucleotides: TGTGCCAGCAGTCGAGAGACCCAGTACTTC. Complete variable domain (other parts from reference TRBV2 and TRBJ2-5): EPEVTQTPSHQVTQMGQEVILRCVPISNHLYFYWYRQILGQKVEFLVSFYNNEISEKSEIFDDQFSVERPDGSNFTLKIRSTKLEDSAMYFCASSRETQYFGPGTRLLVL.

The V call is TRBV6-1, the J call TRBJ2-6, with 7 bases fitting TRBD1. There are 17 residues in the CDR3. Germline V lookup: CDR1 MNHNS, CDR2 SASEGT. V lost 6 bases, J lost 4 bases, and 12 bases stayed unmatched. CDR3: CASRPPKGGAGANVLTF. CDR3 coding DNA: TGTGCCAGCAGACCACCTAAAGGGGGCGCGGGGGCCAACGTCCTGACTTTC.

The CDR3 loop reads CASSYTLGGGYEQYF. As DNA, the CDR3 is TGTGCCAGCAGTTATACCCTGGGAGGAGGCTACGAGCAGTACTTC. The rearrangement uses TRBV6-2 or TRBV6-3 and TRBJ2-7; a possible D gene is TRBD2 (6 bases). Germline V gene data show CDR1 as MNHEY and CDR2 as SVGEGT. V lost 3 bases to trimming and J lost 3 bases, with 15 bases between them. This CDR3 has 15 amino acids.

This clonotype was counted many times. The chain has TRBV7-2 and TRBJ1-2, with TRBD1 as a possible D gene (5 bases). From germline, CDR1 is SGHTA and CDR2 FQGNSA. Trimming left V 0 bases short and J 5 bases short, with 13 bases between. CDR3 size: 15 residues. CDR3 DNA sequence: TGTGCCAGCAGCTTAGCTTCCGGGGCGTTTTATGGCTACACCTTC. Its protein is CASSLASGAFYGYTF.

V and J are TRBV6-5 and TRBJ2-5; 13 bases agree with TRBD2. V shed 8 bases, J shed 5 bases, and the junction held 2 bases outside the gene matches. The CDR3 loop spans 13 amino acids. Germline CDR1 is MNHEY and CDR2 is SVGAGI. The CDR3 DNA reads as TGTGCCAGCTTACTAGCGGGAGGGGAGACCCAGTACTTC. This gives the protein CASLLAGGETQYF.

This chain links TRBV12-3 or TRBV12-4 with TRBJ2-7, with 12 bases fitting TRBD2. V shed 4 bases, J shed 7 bases, and the junction held 8 bases outside the gene matches. The CDR3 loop spans 15 amino acids. The CDR3 DNA sequence: TGTGCCAGCAGTTACGAGGGACTAGCGGGCAGAGAGCAGTACTTC. It is translated as CASSYEGLAGREQYF.